This paragraph covers one T cell receptor beta chain sequence. It lacks a known antigen. There are no base qualities to consult, and no much larger clone falls within one base. The data were obtained in a study of shared clonotypes between healthy human individuals (dated by TCRdb to the early 2020s). Broadly, across the study: The cohort comprised two women and a few men aged 18 to 49 years. For each donor, CD4 naive and CD4 memory were each given three plates, CD8 naive was given two plates, and CD8 memory was given one plate. Per donor, leukapheresis produced somewhere between about 0.94 and 8.9 billion PBMCs. Different laboratories and diverse techniques were used to prepare libraries and sequence TCR repertoires, to increase sequencing depth and limit assay-specific biases. To estimate repertoire size and how much clonotypes are shared between individuals, the study performed deep sequencing of blood TCR repertoires from roughly five healthy adults. What the work shows at the level of the full study, not this receptor alone: Approximately 5% of naive CD4, roughly 3.6% of naive CD8, approximately 2.2% of memory CD4, and 0.35% to 0.5% of memory CD8 clonotypes were shared across a few donors. The genetic and exposure-history diversity represented was limited by the small number of donors. Rarefaction of sorted-subset datasets indicated incomplete sequencing despite the large sequencing depth. Clonotypes shared by all four sorted-subset donors showed higher generation probabilities than non-shared clonotypes. Based on pairwise subsampling, the degree of clonotype sharing among donors was expected to be affected by sequencing depth. Sampling was restricted to blood, and TCR repertoires in tissue are likely to differ from TCR repertoires in blood. Naive subsets generally had larger estimated clonotype richness than memory subsets.

Using the deep immunoSEQ assay, TCR CDR3 regions were amplified from genomic DNA by multiplex PCR. Extracted genomic DNA from each cell subset was spread evenly across all wells of several immunoSEQ 96-well plates, with each plate serving as a replicate. For sorted subsets, each replicate PCR was loaded with 200 ng genomic DNA, equivalent to 32,000 or so T cell genomes. Purified libraries were measured with a Qubit 3.0 fluorometer, size-checked on a Bioanalyzer 2100, and measured again with the KAPA Library Quantification kit. Every immunoSEQ 96-well plate was sequenced on a dedicated single-read 150-cycle Illumina NextSeq 550 flow cell. The paper's processing steps were these. Because the immunoSEQ output held only junctional sequences and lacked quality scores, the filtering could not match the filtering applied to full-length reads. Sequences were annotated with PyIR, a Python wrapper for IgBLAST v1.9, using IMGT germline references to assign V/J genes and CDR3. Reads were filtered out if the reads had weak V/J assignments (E-value above 1e-6), no CDR3, stop codons, out-of-frame junctions, or ambiguous translated residues. V3J clonotypes were defined by identical inferred V gene, J gene, and CDR3 amino acid sequence. Percentage overlap between repertoires was calculated by dividing the number of shared unique clonotypes by the size of the smaller repertoire. Repertoire richness was assessed with RTK rarefaction, the Chao1 estimator, and Recon v2.1 estimates of unobserved clonotypes. Generation probabilities were computed with OLGA for all TCRbeta clonotypes obtained by the gDNA method from a few donors. The source is immuneACCESS, and TCRdb retained only in-frame sequences with V and J called. Part of the clones is not carried over; for the studies checked, unresolved V genes explain less than half of this, and the remainder is unexplained. V and J calls and clone size are given by that table; D and trimming were obtained from the DNA. The sample table shows around 1,900,000 clones, and just over 90% are seen once. The ten biggest clones cover around 1.7% of the sample.

CD8 naive samples were obtained by positive selection for CCR7 among CD45RO-negative cells, yielding a CD45RA+CCR7+ population from which TemRA cells were excluded. The donors were healthy, HIV-negative adults who had no recently reported acute infections or vaccinations. Every donor was a Caucasian adult residing in Nashville, Tennessee, USA. Blood was obtained by leukapheresis, after which PBMCs were separated by Ficoll-Histopaque density gradient centrifugation and cryopreserved in liquid nitrogen vapor phase. Purity and quantity of every magnetically sorted T cell population were checked by analytical flow cytometry. Each sorted fraction had its genomic DNA isolated and then quantified by UV absorbance on a Nanodrop 2000c. Sequenced material: naive CD8+ T cells from PBMCs. The cell subset or site label on this specimen signifies: CD45RA+CCR7+. This receptor was taken from a young man in good health. Some clones in this sample may be carry-over from other donors' samples.

The CDR3 loop reads CASSQGTGTPYEQYF. The bases are TGCGCCAGCAGCCAAGGTACTGGCACTCCCTACGAGCAGTACTTC. The chain links TRBV4-3 with TRBJ2-7, with no reliable assignment of the D segment. The V and J ends are trimmed by 1 base and 2 bases, leaving 12 bases between them. From the germline V gene, CDR1 is LGHNA and CDR2 is YSLEER. The CDR3 covers 15 residues, taking in both the cysteine and the phenylalanine. The entry retains the CDR3 DNA only, 45 bases that are in frame from base 1.